A selection of T cell receptor beta chains follows, all from one sample in a study of beta chain features in type 1 diabetes. Data came from immunoSEQ multiplex PCR; TCRdb stores just in-frame clones and leaves some out. The table records hundreds of thousands of clones, about an eighth of them present only once. Sequencing was performed on naive CD4+ T cells from blood. These receptor sequences come from a man younger than 30 with type 1 diabetes. CDR3s leave out the opening cysteine and the closing phenylalanine or tryptophan. Fields, in order: J gene, V gene, CDR3 protein.

>TRBJ1-4|TRBV6-5
ASSSALVDEKLF
>TRBJ1-1|TRBV5-1
ASSSGQGLGEAF
>TRBJ2-7|TRBV7-3
ASSLRDSYEQY
>TRBJ1-5|TRBV30
AWSGAVSNQPQH
>TRBJ2-2|TRBV4-1
ASSHAVTGGTGELF
>TRBJ1-6|TRBV7-9
ASSQGTGENSPLH
>TRBJ1-4|TRBV5-1
ASSREATNEKLF
>TRBJ1-2|TRBV7-8
ASSRTDGPNYGYT
>TRBJ2-7|TRBV18
ASSPVMEGASYEQY
>TRBJ2-6|TRBV10-3
AISVASGANVLT
>TRBJ2-1|TRBV25-1
ASSGTGNEQF
>TRBJ2-1|TRBV14
ASSQVGVGEQF
>TRBJ1-2|TRBV25-1
ASSDWASYGYT
>TRBJ2-7|TRBV25-1
ASSEFPTGNYEQY
>TRBJ2-3|TRBV10-3
AISSNAGLASTDTQY
>TRBJ2-5|TRBV5-4
ASSPRGPSLGETQY
>TRBJ1-2|TRBV28
ASMTGQGGAGYT
>TRBJ1-1|TRBV5-1
ASSPRGAEAF
>TRBJ2-1|TRBV13
ASSRDKGAYNEQF
>TRBJ2-3|TRBV28
ASSLSGTTQY
>TRBJ2-5|TRBV6-5
ASSNRGRLTQY
>TRBJ2-5|TRBV30
ACQTVETQY
>TRBJ2-3|TRBV15
ATSRDAGTEDTQY